The clone carrying this TCR beta chain was detected ten times or more. Its cognate antigen is unknown. This sample is drawn from a study of neurological immune-mediated disorders. Study outcomes and limitations: In HTLV-1-associated myelopathy, TCR clonal expansion was greatest, whereas multiple sclerosis had the least, falling below healthy controls. CDR3 amino acid sequences found in expanded clones were never shared across subjects, suggesting private repertoires in all groups.

The unsorted libraries were made from 2 million PBMCs kept at -80 C. Synthesis of cDNA was accomplished via 5'RACE employing 10-nucleotide random UMIs. MiXCR, run by TCRdb on the 5' RACE reads, gives a single entry per CDR3 protein. The profile covers 50,000 or so distinct CDR3 sequences, with 10% appearing a single time and 21% taken by the ten largest. This CDR3 region has 15 residues. V was trimmed by 0 bases and J by 5 bases, leaving 14 bases between them. Per germline, CDR1 LGHNA and CDR2 YNFKEQ. Input material: PBMCs. The clonotype comes from a woman aged 40 to 55 with HTLV-1-associated myelopathy (HAM/TSP). This chain connects TRBV4-2 to TRBJ2-7; D call uncertain. The CDR3 sequence: CASSQDPGALNEQYF. Written as DNA, the CDR3 is TGTGCCAGCAGCCAAGATCCGGGCGCTCTAAACGAGCAGTACTTC.